The 23 T cell receptor beta chains below were found in one sample sequenced in a study of blood T cells in healthy people across ages. Then a second PCR, running roughly 7 to 11 cycles, was carried out with a sample-barcoded 5' primer and a J-beta primer mix. TCRdb re-called the 5' RACE reads with MiXCR, one entry per CDR3 protein. The sample consists of around 990,000 distinct CDR3 sequences, roughly two fifths of them appearing once. The specimen was blood. These receptors all stem from a man aged 18 to 30 in good health.

The chain is built from TRBV3-1 and TRBJ2-1; D is ambiguous. The V end lost 3 bases, the J end lost 8 bases, and 14 bases lay between the germline ends. Germline-derived CDR1 and CDR2 are LGHDT and YNNKEL (reference sequence). The CDR3 consists of 14 residues. The CDR3 bases are TGTGCCAGCAGCCAGGGCCCTTCTCCCTATGAGCAGTTCTTC. Its protein product is CASSQGPSPYEQFF.

The table lists this clonotype with a count of one. The CDR3 is CASSLMPGATNEKLFF. In nucleotides, the CDR3 is TGTGCCAGCAGCCTTATGCCCGGGGCAACTAATGAAAAACTGTTTTTT. The rearrangement joins TRBV7-2 to TRBJ1-4; D uncertain. The CDR3 covers 16 residues. CDR1 is SGHTA and CDR2 is FQGNSA in the germline V gene. V was shortened by 5 bases and J by 0 bases, with 13 bases between the two germline ends.

In its sample, this clonotype was seen a few times. The chain carries TRBV6-2 or TRBV6-3 and TRBJ2-6; possible D gene TRBD2, 6 bases. CDR1 and CDR2 (germline): MNHEY, SVGEGT. The CDR3 is made up of 15 amino acids. Trimming took off 6 bases at V and 3 bases at J, with 12 bases between the two ends. CDR3 protein: CASRKKGGGANVLTF. The CDR3 nucleotides are TGTGCCAGCAGAAAGAAGGGAGGTGGGGCCAACGTCCTGACTTTC.

This clonotype has more than one count but fewer than ten. The gene calls are TRBV9 and TRBJ2-7, with TRBD2 identical over 9 bases. This CDR3 comprises 15 residues. Germline CDR1 SGDLS, CDR2 YYNGEE. V was clipped by 0 bases and J by 5 bases; unmatched bases: 6. CDR3 sequence: CASSVAGLALHEQYF. CDR3 nucleotides: TGTGCCAGCAGCGTAGCGGGACTAGCTCTCCACGAGCAGTACTTC.

The genes are TRBV6-4 and TRBJ1-2; D ambiguous. The CDR3 length is 12 residues. Between the trimmed V and J ends, which lost 4 bases and 7 bases, there was a span of 10 bases. Per the germline V gene, CDR1 is MRHNA and CDR2 is SNTAGT. This CDR3 reads CASSGEIGGYTF. The CDR3 bases are TGTGCCAGCAGTGGGGAGATCGGTGGCTACACCTTC.

This clonotype was seen repeatedly, ten times or more. The chain recombines TRBV12-3 or TRBV12-4 with TRBJ1-1; possibly TRBD1 for D (6 bases). Deletions cut 1 base from V and 5 bases from J, with 8 bases between. The CDR3 length is 13 residues. This CDR3 is CASSLGRGTEAFF. In DNA, the CDR3 is TGTGCCAGCAGTTTAGGGAGGGGGACTGAAGCTTTCTTT.

This CDR3 reads CASKLGRAREQYF. As DNA, the CDR3 is TGTGCCAGCAAGCTCGGCAGGGCTCGCGAGCAGTACTTC. This chain connects TRBV2 to TRBJ2-7; D perhaps matches TRBD1 (5 bases). The V end was cut by 7 bases, the J end by 6 bases, with 16 bases between. Germline assignment: CDR1 SNHLY and CDR2 FYNNEI. This CDR3 is built from 13 residues.

The chain employs TRBV6-1 and TRBJ2-5; TRBD1 aligns across 8 bases. Trimming took 6 bases from V and 11 from J; bases not matched to a gene: 14. This CDR3 region has 14 residues. Germline values: CDR1 MNHNS, CDR2 SASEGT. CDR3 sequence reads: CASSQTGEANEQYF. The CDR3 DNA is TGTGCCAGCAGCCAGACAGGGGAGGCGAATGAGCAGTACTTC.

The gene calls are TRBV12-3 or TRBV12-4 and TRBJ2-3; possible D gene TRBD1, 6 bases. There are 15 residues in the CDR3. Trimming took off 7 bases at V and 6 bases at J, with 20 bases between the two ends. CDR3 DNA sequence: TGTGCCAGCAAAGCTAACAGGGTCCGGCTTGATACGCAGTATTTT. Residues: CASKANRVRLDTQYF.

The chain carries TRBV12-3 or TRBV12-4 and TRBJ2-5; D is unresolved. Trimming took off 6 bases at V and 2 bases at J, with 13 bases between the two ends. The CDR3 consists of 14 residues. For the CDR3, the DNA is TGTGCCAGCAGCATCTCCTACTCACAAGAGACCCAGTACTTC. Encoded protein: CASSISYSQETQYF.

In the case of this clonotype: A read error is possible here, since a much larger clone lies one base away. This chain links TRBV7-9 with TRBJ1-1; D remains ambiguous. This CDR3 has 10 residues. Germline V gene lookup returns CDR1 SEHNR and CDR2 FQNEAQ (reference sequence). CDR3 nucleotide sequence: TGTGCCGGCAGCTCCACTGAAGCTTTCTTT. Translated, it gives CAGSSTEAFF.

Worth noting for this clonotype: Mismatch with germline at one junction end may stem from a read error. The chain is built from TRBV7-2 and TRBJ1-1; no clear D gene. Germline CDR1 reads SGHTA; CDR2 reads FQGNSA. The CDR3 contains 15 residues. CDR3 nucleotide sequence: TGCGCCAGCAGCTTGGCCGGCAGAGAGAACACTGAAGCTTTCTTT. This sequence encodes CASSLAGRENTEAFF. The full variable domain, completed using reference TRBV7-2 and TRBJ1-1, is GAGVSQSPSNKVTEKGKDVELRCDPISGHTALYWYRQSLGQGLEFLIYFQGNSAPDKSGLPSDRFSAERTGGSVSTLTIQRTQQEDSAVYLCASSLAGRENTEAFFGQGTRLTVV.

The V call is TRBV20-1, the J call TRBJ2-2; 7 bases are a match to TRBD2. J was trimmed by 1 base and V by 0 bases; bases with no gene match: 2. This CDR3 has 15 residues. CDR1 is DFQATT, CDR2 SNEGSKA, per germline (reference sequence). The CDR3 loop is CSARDGGRNTGELFF. The CDR3 nucleotides read TGCAGTGCTAGAGACGGCGGGAGGAACACCGGGGAGCTGTTTTTT.

This clonotype showed up just a few times. One end of the junction does not line up with germline, which may come from a read error. V usage is TRBV20-1 and J usage is TRBJ1-4, with TRBD1 matching over 7 bases. Germline V lookup: CDR1 DFQATT, CDR2 SNEGSKA (reference sequence). The CDR3 is made up of 13 amino acids. The CDR3 bases are TGCAGTGCCAGAGGGGGCCGTAATGAAAAACTGTTTTTT. Translated, it gives CSARGGRNEKLFF.

Written as DNA, the CDR3 is TGTGCCAGCAGTTTAGGCCGGGCTTGGAATGAGCAGTTCTTC. It translates to CASSLGRAWNEQFF. The rearrangement uses TRBV27 and TRBJ2-1; D is uncertain. There are 14 residues in the CDR3. Trimming took 2 bases from V and 7 from J, leaving 12 bases between them. The germline V gene encodes CDR1 MNHEY and CDR2 SMNVEV (reference sequence).

This rearrangement joins TRBV5-1 to TRBJ1-2; 7 bases are shared with TRBD1. This CDR3 is 17 amino acids long. Germline V gives CDR1 SGHRS, CDR2 YFSETQ. J lost 2 bases, V lost 4 bases, and 14 bases had no gene match. The CDR3 sequence: CASSVTVGTVKNYGYTF. CDR3 coding DNA: TGCGCCAGCAGCGTGACAGTCGGGACAGTAAAGAACTATGGCTACACCTTC.

This clonotype has more than one count but fewer than ten. V gene TRBV7-9 combines with J gene TRBJ2-5; possible D gene TRBD1, 6 bases. In germline, CDR1 is SEHNR, CDR2 FQNEAQ (reference sequence). This CDR3 region has 16 residues. The ends were cut back, 3 bases at V and 4 bases at J, with 18 bases in the middle. This CDR3 reads CASSLASGTQGETQYF. CDR3 in DNA: TGTGCCAGCAGCTTGGCGTCGGGGACACAGGGAGAGACCCAGTACTTC.

In this sample, this clonotype turned up a few times. The rearrangement joins TRBV12-3 or TRBV12-4 to TRBJ2-5; D might be TRBD2 (6 bases). This CDR3 has 16 amino acids. V was pared by 2 bases and J by 2 bases, with 15 bases between. CDR3 bases: TGTGCCAGCAGTTTAATTCCGTGGGGGGTACAAGAGACCCAGTACTTC. This sequence encodes CASSLIPWGVQETQYF.

This chain joins TRBV7-9 and TRBJ1-4; D uncertain. V was pared by 2 bases and J by 2 bases, with 12 bases between. CDR1 is SEHNR, CDR2 FQNEAQ, per germline (reference sequence). This CDR3 comprises 16 residues. CDR3 in amino acids: CASSLSPESTNEKLFF. CDR3 DNA sequence: TGTGCCAGCAGCTTAAGTCCAGAATCGACTAATGAAAAACTGTTTTTT.

The chain has TRBV4-1 and TRBJ2-3, with D possibly called TRBD1 or TRBD2 (5 bases each). V shed 2 bases and J shed 6 bases, with 15 bases lying between them. CDR1 is MGHRA and CDR2 is YSYEKL in the germline V gene. The CDR3 is made up of 15 amino acids. The CDR3 region is CASSQQGTLGDTQYF. CDR3 DNA sequence: TGCGCCAGCAGCCAACAAGGGACCCTGGGGGATACGCAGTATTTT.

In this sample, this clonotype turned up many times. The V gene is TRBV25-1, the J gene TRBJ1-2; 10 bases line up with TRBD1. The germline CDR1 and CDR2 sequences are MGHDK and SYGVNS. The CDR3 length is 15 residues. V lost 2 bases to trimming and J lost 6 bases; unmatched junction nucleotides: 6. Here the CDR3 reads CASSEGTGVFHGYTF. For the CDR3, the DNA is TGTGCCAGCAGTGAAGGGACAGGGGTCTTCCATGGCTACACCTTC.

This clonotype has a single count. A clone one base away is much larger, so this may be a read error. The rearrangement uses TRBV5-1 and TRBJ1-6; D gene unclear. The germline V gene encodes CDR1 SGHRS and CDR2 YFSETQ. The CDR3 covers 13 residues. Here the CDR3 reads CASSLDDNAPLHF. CDR3 DNA sequence: TGCGCCAGCAGCTTGGATGATAATGCACCCCTCCACTTT.

The chain employs TRBV6-6 and TRBJ1-2; D possibly corresponds to TRBD1 (6 bases). The germline V gene encodes CDR1 MNHNY and CDR2 SVGAGI (reference sequence). The CDR3 contains 14 residues. V dropped 5 bases and J dropped 8 bases, with 18 bases sitting between them. The CDR3 protein is CASSQPGQLVGYTF. For the CDR3, the DNA is TGTGCCAGCAGTCAACCGGGACAACTTGTCGGCTACACCTTC.